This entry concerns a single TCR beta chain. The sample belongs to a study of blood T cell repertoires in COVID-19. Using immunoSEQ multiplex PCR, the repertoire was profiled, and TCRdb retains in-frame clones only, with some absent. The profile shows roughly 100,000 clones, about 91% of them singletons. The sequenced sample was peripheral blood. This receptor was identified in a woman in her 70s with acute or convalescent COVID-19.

CDR3 amino acids: CASSFISGQGFHEQYF. As DNA, the CDR3 is TGTGCCAGCAGCTTTATTTCGGGACAGGGTTTCCACGAGCAGTACTTC. The V and J genes are TRBV5-6 and TRBJ2-7; 9 nucleotides line up with TRBD1. This CDR3 spans 16 amino acids. Germline values: CDR1 SGHDT, CDR2 YYEEEE. V dropped 2 bases and J dropped 5; count of bases not matched to a gene: 11.